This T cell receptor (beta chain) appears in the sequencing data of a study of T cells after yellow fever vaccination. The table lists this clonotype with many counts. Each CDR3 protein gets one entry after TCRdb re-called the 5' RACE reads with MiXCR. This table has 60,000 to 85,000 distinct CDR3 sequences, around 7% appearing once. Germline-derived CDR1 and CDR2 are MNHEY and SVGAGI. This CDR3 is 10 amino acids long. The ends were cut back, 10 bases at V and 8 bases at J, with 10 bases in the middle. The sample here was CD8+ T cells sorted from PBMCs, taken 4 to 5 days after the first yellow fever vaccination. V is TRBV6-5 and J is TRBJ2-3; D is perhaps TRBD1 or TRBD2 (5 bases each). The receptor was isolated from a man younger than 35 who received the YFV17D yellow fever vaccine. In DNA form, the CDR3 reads TGTGCCACCGGGGCAGGTACGCAGTATTTT. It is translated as CATGAGTQYF.